The rows below give T cell receptor beta chains drawn from one sample of a study of T cell repertoires in cytomegalovirus infection. Via MiXCR, TCRdb re-called the reads, giving one row per CDR3 protein. Among around 300,000 distinct CDR3 sequences, around 20% were seen once, and the ten largest hold roughly 19%. No cognate antigen is known for these TCRs. The sample here was cultured PBMCs, taken from culture after CMV antigen stimulation. The receptors here all came from a human donor in good health (CMV status not recorded). Some clones in this sample may be carry-over from other donors' samples. Each CDR3 is given with its conserved first and last residue. The order of the fields is D gene, clone size, V gene, CDR3 protein. D genes are given only for firm matches. Clone size is shown for a subset of rows, as once, few, many or a class of expanded clone.

TRBD2 - TRBV3-1 CASSQVAQRETDTQYF
TRBD2 - TRBV27 CASSLRTSAVPEQFF
TRBD1 - TRBV5-1 CASSLAPLRDSRTDTQYF
- - TRBV30 CVGRGTNTGKLFF
- - TRBV6-1 CASSMLLVGELFF
TRBD2 many TRBV7-3 CASSFSGNGELFF
- few TRBV4-1 CASSQVRSTGSEAFF
TRBD1 - TRBV7-9 CASSSNRDRGLNEKLFF
- - TRBV7-3 CVSSRRRIPGNQPQHF
- many TRBV7-2 CASSFLGSGGNEQFF
- many TRBV7-2 CASSLAGSYAGELFF
TRBD2 few TRBV7-3 CASSLGPLAGSHTQYF
- many TRBV7-2 CASSISRRITDTQYF
TRBD2 - TRBV20-1 CSAPSIGREQETQYF
- - TRBV20-1 CSAHNPVDSFNYEQYF
- few TRBV18 CASSPTDLEQPQHF
TRBD2 few TRBV15 CATSRGGLGDNEQFF
- many TRBV11-1 CASSLVGASDYNEQFF
TRBD1 few TRBV19 CASTDRVGGANVLTF
- - TRBV7-8 CASSPGGTSTGELFF
TRBD1 - TRBV6-2/TRBV6-3 CASRPPRGLNTEAFF
- - TRBV7-2 CASSLSGNQETQYF
- - TRBV20-1 CSARDGKNYEQYF
- many TRBV11-3 CASSWEGTQYF
TRBD2 many TRBV11-2 CASSKLHSGSWADTQYF
TRBD2 few TRBV6-6 CASSYSLNSGRIDEQFF
- once TRBV20-1 CSARWGDGNSPLHF
- many TRBV7-2 CASSLTSYNEQFF
- - TRBV20-1 CSARVIATLYNEQFF
TRBD2 - TRBV20-1 CSASGLARETDTQYF
TRBD2 - TRBV6-2/TRBV6-3 CASSFLRLAGGRRDTQYF
- - TRBV6-8 CASSSGVREVDEQFF
TRBD1 many TRBV11-2 CASSSRGYSGNTIYF
- - TRBV19 CASSVTLFSGNTIYF
- few TRBV6-2/TRBV6-3 CASSYSRSGHRGETQYF
- many TRBV7-2 CASSLVHESTEAFF
- many TRBV7-6 CASSPSVASLNTEAFF
TRBD2 few TRBV6-2/TRBV6-3 CASRPSGIFTDTQYF
- - TRBV6-6 CASSTRGSGAEQFF
TRBD1 few TRBV6-1 CASSEWPGGLTGELFF
TRBD2 many TRBV6-1 CASSDRGVYYNEQFF
- few TRBV6-6 CASSYSNRDEQFF
- many TRBV18 CASSLTDLSEQYF
TRBD1 - TRBV23-1 CASTLTGEGYEQYF
- - TRBV2 CASQGSYNEQFF
- - TRBV18 CASSPLADTDTQYF
- - TRBV2 CASSDLGIGDTQYF
TRBD1 few TRBV10-3 CAISKDRGNTEAFF
- many TRBV7-2 CASTSGGTAVQETQYF
TRBD2 few TRBV7-9 CASSLETSGAEQFF
- many TRBV7-2 CASSLAGGDTIYF
- - TRBV27 CASSRDEAYEQYF
TRBD2 few TRBV7-9 CASSSSMTSGLYEQYF
- - TRBV29-1 CSVRGDSNQPQHF
- - TRBV4-1 CASSQDPGRQPQHF
TRBD1 many TRBV7-9 CASSLVDRKGGYTF